Shown below are 2 T cell receptor beta chains from a single sample sequenced in a study of blood T cell repertoires in COVID-19. The data were produced by immunoSEQ multiplex PCR, yet TCRdb's version contains in-frame clones alone and is incomplete. The sample lists about 220,000 clones, approximately 81% occurring once. Sequenced: peripheral blood. The receptors stem from a young man with active or convalescent COVID-19.

Turning to this clone: At one end, the junction sequence differs from germline, possibly due to a read error. The gene calls are TRBV28 and TRBJ1-2, with a tentative D call TRBD1 (5 bases). Germline lookup yields CDR1 MDHEN and CDR2 SYDVKM. The CDR3 runs 13 residues. The DNA for the CDR3 is TGTGCCAGCAGTTTTCCGGACACGTTCATTTTCCTTTTC. This gives the protein CASSFPDTFIFLF.

This sequence joins TRBV5-1 and TRBJ2-1; maybe TRBD1 (6 bases). Germline lookup yields CDR1 SGHRS and CDR2 YFSETQ. V was clipped by 7 bases and J by 5 bases, with 10 bases between them. The length of the CDR3 is 12 residues. The CDR3 protein is CASGRTDNEQFF. CDR3 DNA sequence: TGCGCCAGCGGACGGACAGACAATGAGCAGTTCTTC.